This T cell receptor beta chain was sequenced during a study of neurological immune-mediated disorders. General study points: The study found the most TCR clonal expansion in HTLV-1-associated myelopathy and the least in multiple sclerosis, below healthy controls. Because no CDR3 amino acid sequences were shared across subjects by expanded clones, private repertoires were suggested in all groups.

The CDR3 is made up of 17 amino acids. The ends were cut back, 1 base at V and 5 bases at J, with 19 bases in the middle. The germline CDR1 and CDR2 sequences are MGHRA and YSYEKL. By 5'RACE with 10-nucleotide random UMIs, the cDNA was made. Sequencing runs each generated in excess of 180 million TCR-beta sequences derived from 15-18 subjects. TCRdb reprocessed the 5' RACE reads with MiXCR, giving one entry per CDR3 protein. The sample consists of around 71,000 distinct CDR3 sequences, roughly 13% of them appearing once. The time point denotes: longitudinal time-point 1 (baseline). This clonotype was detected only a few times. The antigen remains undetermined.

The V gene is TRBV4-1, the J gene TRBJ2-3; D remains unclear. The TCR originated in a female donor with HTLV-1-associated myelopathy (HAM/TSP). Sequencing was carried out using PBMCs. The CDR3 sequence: CASSQGRLGSWVDTQYF. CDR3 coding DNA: TGCGCCAGCAGCCAAGGGCGGTTGGGGTCTTGGGTAGATACGCAGTATTTT.